This passage covers 14 T cell receptor beta chains from one sample sequenced in a study of CD8 T cells in Susac syndrome. An input of about 0.5 to 1 ug of RNA was subjected to reverse transcription using random hexamers. TCRdb redid the calling of the immunoSEQ multiplex PCR reads with MiXCR, one entry per CDR3 protein. The sample shows approximately 120,000 distinct CDR3 sequences, around 94% of them seen only once. The sample comprised CD4+ T cells from PBMCs. The receptors originated from a human donor in good health.

This clonotype was seen just once. This chain joins TRBV7-2 and TRBJ1-3; maybe TRBD1 (5 bases). CDR1 is SGHTA and CDR2 is FQGNSA in the germline V gene. The CDR3 spans 13 residues. V dropped 4 bases and J dropped 4 bases, with 8 bases sitting between them. CDR3: CASSSGHGNTIYF. CDR3 in DNA: TGTGCCAGCAGCTCTGGACACGGAAACACCATATATTTT.

The CDR3 DNA follows: TGTGCCAGTAGTATAACGCAGGGATCCTACGAGCAGTACTTC. It translates to CASSITQGSYEQYF. The rearrangement links TRBV19 to TRBJ2-7; weak D call: TRBD1 (5 bases). CDR3 length equals 14 residues. Germline V CDR1 and CDR2: LNHDA, SQIVND (reference sequence). V dropped 2 bases and J dropped 1 base, with 9 bases sitting between them.

The J gene is TRBJ2-5, the V gene TRBV4-2, with TRBD2 matching 7 bases. The germline CDR1 and CDR2 sequences are LGHNA and YNFKEQ. The CDR3 sequence is 16 residues long. The junction had 9 bases not matched to a gene; V was cut back by 3 bases and J by 2 bases. CDR3 DNA sequence: TGTGCCAGCAGCCAGTCTGGAGGGAGGGTACAAGAGACCCAGTACTTC. This encodes CASSQSGGRVQETQYF.

The sample holds one count of this clonotype. The chain recombines TRBV10-3 with TRBJ1-2; a weak D match, TRBD1 (6 bases). CDR1 is ENHRY and CDR2 is SYGVKD in the germline V gene. The CDR3 totals 14 residues. The V end lost 2 bases, the J end lost 4 bases, and 11 bases lay between the germline ends. CDR3 sequence (DNA): TGTGCCATCAGTGAGAAAGGAGGGGGCTATGGCTACACCTTC. Encoded protein: CAISEKGGGYGYTF.

This CDR3 is CASSPYPGTDYQPQHF. Written as DNA, the CDR3 is TGTGCCAGCTCACCTTACCCCGGGACAGACTATCAGCCCCAGCATTTT. The V gene is TRBV18, the J gene TRBJ1-5, with 7 bases lining up with TRBD1. Germline V gene data show CDR1 as KGHSH and CDR2 as LQKENI. CDR3 length: 16 residues. V lost 3 bases, J lost 5 bases, and 10 bases stayed unmatched. The full variable domain, rest sourced from reference TRBV18 and TRBJ1-5, is NAGVMQNPRHLVRRRGQEARLRCSPMKGHSHVYWYRQLPEEGLKFMVYLQKENIIDESGMPKERFSAEFPKEGPSILRIQQVVRGDSAAYFCASSPYPGTDYQPQHFGDGTRLSIL.

V usage is TRBV9 and J usage is TRBJ2-1; D might be TRBD2 (6 bases). The CDR3 is made up of 16 amino acids. In germline, CDR1 is SGDLS, CDR2 YYNGEE. The V and J ends lost 1 base and 4 bases respectively, with 15 bases between them. Here the CDR3 reads CASSVRGEAGYNEQFF. CDR3 DNA sequence: TGTGCCAGCAGCGTAAGGGGTGAGGCGGGGTACAATGAGCAGTTCTTC.

The chain carries TRBV20-1 and TRBJ1-4; D ambiguous. V was cut by 3 bases and J by 0 bases, with 8 bases left in between. The CDR3 covers 14 residues. The germline CDR1 and CDR2 sequences are DFQATT and SNEGSKA (reference sequence). CDR3 sequence (DNA): TGCAGTGCTAGTATCGGCCCAACTAATGAAAAACTGTTTTTT. It encodes CSASIGPTNEKLFF.

The genes are TRBV6-2 or TRBV6-3 and TRBJ1-2, with D hard to call. V was trimmed by 0 bases and J by 8 bases, leaving 19 bases between them. The CDR3 spans 16 residues. In germline, CDR1 is MNHEY, CDR2 SVGEGT. CDR3 bases: TGTGCCAGCAGTTACTCTGCATATCCTGGGTCGGAAGGCTACACCTTC. It translates to CASSYSAYPGSEGYTF.

The chain carries TRBV7-2 and TRBJ2-3; D possibly uses TRBD1 or TRBD2 (5 bases each). The CDR3 extends over 14 amino acids. Germline CDR1 and CDR2: SGHTA and FQGNSA. Trimming pared 5 bases from V and 6 bases from J, leaving 15 bases between. This CDR3 reads CASSRAGTQDTQYF. The CDR3 region has the DNA TGTGCCAGCAGCCGGGCAGGGACCCAGGATACGCAGTATTTT.

V usage is TRBV3-1 and J usage is TRBJ2-7; 9 bases are shared with TRBD2. Germline CDR1 and CDR2: LGHDT and YNNKEL (reference sequence). The CDR3 length is 17 residues. Losses at the gene ends were 0 bases for V and 1 base for J; bases not matched to a gene: 7. CDR3 nucleotides: TGTGCCAGCAGCCAAGAGGTGGCGGGAGGGCCTTCCTACGAGCAGTACTTC. This sequence encodes CASSQEVAGGPSYEQYF.

The count of this clonotype is one. The chain combines TRBV30 with TRBJ2-3; D is ambiguous. The germline V gene encodes CDR1 GTSNPN and CDR2 SVGIG (reference sequence). CDR3 length: 13 amino acids. V was shortened by 2 bases and J by 5 bases, with 11 bases between the two germline ends. The CDR3 here is CAWSKRERDTQYF. Written as DNA, the CDR3 is TGTGCCTGGAGTAAGCGAGAAAGAGATACGCAGTATTTT. The whole variable domain, remainder taken from reference TRBV30 and TRBJ2-3, is SQTIHQWPATLVQPVGSPLSLECTVEGTSNPNLYWYRQAAGRGLQLLFYSVGIGQISSEVPQNLSASRPQDRQFILSSKKLLLSDSGFYLCAWSKRERDTQYFGPGTRLTVL.

The sample holds one count of this clonotype. J is TRBJ2-3 and V is TRBV15, with D unclear. Trimming shortened V by 1 base and J by 5 bases, and 10 bases separated the two germline ends. CDR3 length: 14 residues. Per the germline V gene, CDR1 is LNHNV and CDR2 is YYDKDF (reference sequence). CDR3 sequence (DNA): TGTGCCACCAGCAGAGGTCTAGAGGTAGATACGCAGTATTTT. Translating gives CATSRGLEVDTQYF.

The chain recombines TRBV29-1 with TRBJ2-1; D may be TRBD1 or TRBD2 (6 bases each). CDR1 and CDR2 from the germline V gene are SQVTM and ANQGSEA. V was trimmed by 2 bases and J by 2 bases, leaving 13 bases between them. The CDR3 loop spans 15 amino acids. The CDR3 DNA is TGCAGCGTTGAAAGGGGGGTTAGGGCCTACAATGAGCAGTTCTTC. This encodes CSVERGVRAYNEQFF.

The chain uses TRBV15 and TRBJ1-2; TRBD1 is a possible D gene (6 bases). CDR1 is LNHNV, CDR2 YYDKDF, per germline (reference sequence). The CDR3 is made up of 13 amino acids. Trimming took off 2 bases at V and 8 bases at J, with 12 bases between the two ends. As DNA, the CDR3 is TGTGCCACCAGCAGATTCGGCAGGGGAGGCTACACCTTC. Its translation: CATSRFGRGGYTF. The full variable domain, in which reference TRBV15 and TRBJ1-2 provide the parts outside the CDR3, is DAMVIQNPRYQVTQFGKPVTLSCSQTLNHNVMYWYQQKSSQAPKLLFHYYDKDFNNEADTPDNFQSRRPNTSFCFLDIRSPGLGDTAMYLCATSRFGRGGYTFGSGTRLTVV.